These T cell receptor beta chains were read from a single sample in a study of cytomegalovirus exposure and HLA in healthy donors. Profiled with immunoSEQ multiplex PCR; TCRdb holds only in-frame clones, not every one. Found here are around 33,000 clones, about 72% of them singletons; the top ten hold less than 10%. Sequencing was performed on PBMCs. The source is a young woman in good health and CMV-seropositive. Each CDR3 is given with its conserved first and last residue. D genes are given only for firm matches. Some rows have no size entry. The others give once, few or many, or a class for an expanded clone.

J gene	D gene	clone size	CDR3 length	V gene	CDR3 protein	CDR3 DNA
TRBJ1-6	-	-	13	TRBV30	CAWKFRLNSPLHF	TGTGCCTGGAAATTTCGGTTGAATTCACCCCTCCACTTT
TRBJ1-3	-	-	15	TRBV6-5	CASSYSIGTGNTIYF	TGTGCCAGCAGTTACTCGATAGGGACAGGAAACACCATATATTTT
TRBJ2-7	TRBD1	-	15	TRBV6-5	CASSSPGGPPYEQYF	TGTGCCAGCAGTTCCCCAGGGGGTCCCCCCTACGAGCAGTACTTC
TRBJ1-2	TRBD1	-	15	TRBV28	CASLTPGQGADGYTF	TGTGCCAGCCTAACCCCGGGACAGGGGGCCGATGGCTACACCTTC
TRBJ2-1	-	-	16	TRBV9	CASSVGGRSSYNEQFF	TGTGCCAGCAGCGTAGGAGGGAGGAGCTCCTACAATGAGCAGTTCTTC
TRBJ2-7	-	-	13	TRBV7-9	CFCKQKAAYEQYF	TGTTTTTGCAAGCAGAAGGCGGCATACGAGCAGTACTTC
TRBJ2-7	TRBD1	-	17	TRBV11-2	CASSWGIKTGVVYEQYF	TGTGCCAGCAGTTGGGGAATCAAGACAGGGGTTGTCTACGAGCAGTACTTC
TRBJ2-7	TRBD2	-	16	TRBV2	CASRVGTSASSYEQYF	TGTGCCAGCAGGGTAGGGACTAGCGCTAGCTCCTACGAGCAGTACTTC
TRBJ2-7	TRBD2	-	13	TRBV5-4	CASSRTSGSEQYF	TGTGCCAGCAGCCGGACTAGCGGGAGCGAGCAGTACTTC
TRBJ1-1	-	-	15	TRBV5-1	CASSLEGHLNTEAFF	TGCGCCAGCAGCTTGGAGGGACATTTGAACACTGAAGCTTTCTTT
TRBJ1-3	-	-	16	TRBV7-9	CSSSFSQPGSGNTIYF	TGTTCCAGCAGCTTTTCACAACCGGGTTCAGGAAACACCATATATTTT
TRBJ2-1	TRBD1	-	16	TRBV19	CASNMGTANSYNEQFF	TGTGCCAGTAATATGGGGACAGCGAACTCCTACAATGAGCAGTTCTTC
TRBJ1-2	-	-	11	TRBV6-5	CASGLSGGYTF	TGTGCCAGCGGACTTAGTGGTGGCTACACCTTC
TRBJ2-5	TRBD2	-	16	TRBV5-1	CASSLGAGGFQETQYF	TGCGCCAGCAGCTTGGGGGCGGGGGGCTTCCAAGAGACCCAGTACTTC
TRBJ2-3	TRBD1	-	15	TRBV5-1	CASRPTGVATDTQYF	TGCGCCAGCAGGCCGACAGGGGTAGCCACAGATACGCAGTATTTT
TRBJ2-7	-	few	13	TRBV30	CAWSVVGAGEQYF	TGTGCCTGGAGTGTGGTGGGTGCGGGGGAGCAGTACTTC
TRBJ2-4	-	-	15	TRBV4-2	CASSQDILAKNIQYF	TGTGCCAGCAGCCAAGATATTCTAGCCAAAAACATTCAGTACTTC
TRBJ2-7	TRBD2	-	14	TRBV27	CASRTGLVPHEQYF	TGTGCCAGCAGAACGGGACTAGTCCCTCACGAGCAGTACTTC
TRBJ2-7	TRBD2	-	15	TRBV5-5	CASSLIGGGAYEQYF	TGTGCCAGCAGCTTGATAGGCGGGGGGGCCTACGAGCAGTACTTC
TRBJ1-4	TRBD1	few	14	TRBV6-6	CASSLQGPVLKLFF	TGTGCCAGCAGTCTACAGGGGCCCGTACTAAAACTGTTTTTT
TRBJ2-3	TRBD2	-	15	TRBV6-6	CASCILAEGADTQYF	TGTGCCAGTTGTATACTAGCGGAGGGGGCAGATACGCAGTATTTT
TRBJ2-1	TRBD1	-	15	TRBV14	CASSPRDRPNNEQFF	TGTGCCAGCAGCCCCCGGGACAGACCTAACAATGAGCAGTTCTTC
TRBJ2-1	-	-	14	TRBV18	CASSPPTEGNEQFF	TGTGCCAGCTCACCCCCGACGGAGGGCAATGAGCAGTTCTTC
TRBJ1-1	-	few	16	TRBV18	CASSQVSDFSGTEAFF	TGTGCCAGCTCACAAGTTTCGGATTTCTCGGGCACTGAAGCTTTCTTT
TRBJ1-1	TRBD1	-	14	TRBV5-1	CASSYGGTGAEAFF	TGCGCCAGCAGCTACGGGGGGACAGGGGCTGAAGCTTTCTTT
TRBJ1-2	-	-	13	TRBV18	CASSGQPDYGYTF	TGTGCCAGCTCGGGCCAGCCAGACTATGGCTACACCTTC
TRBJ2-7	TRBD1	-	15	TRBV19	CASSTHRDSSYEQYF	TGTGCCAGTAGTACCCATAGGGACAGCTCCTACGAGCAGTACTTC
TRBJ1-1	-	-	17	TRBV5-1	CASSSTPRGRSNTEAFF	TGCGCCAGCAGCTCCACCCCCCGGGGAAGGTCGAACACTGAAGCTTTCTTT
TRBJ1-5	-	few	15	TRBV28	CASSFQGGDNQPQHF	TGTGCCAGCAGTTTCCAAGGGGGTGACAATCAGCCCCAGCATTTT
TRBJ1-6	-	few	15	TRBV6-6	CASRLGGTYNSPLHF	TGTGCCAGCAGGCTAGGGGGAACCTATAATTCACCCCTCCACTTT
TRBJ1-4	TRBD1	-	22	TRBV9	CASTELPPRVRTGEITNEKLFF	TGTGCCAGCACCGAACTTCCCCCTAGGGTCCGGACAGGGGAGATAACTAATGAAAAACTGTTTTTT
TRBJ1-6	TRBD1	-	14	TRBV30	CAWSEGTDNSPLHF	TGTGCCTGGAGTGAGGGGACAGATAATTCACCCCTCCACTTT
TRBJ2-3	TRBD1	-	15	TRBV10-3	CAISLDRARTDTQYF	TGTGCCATCAGTTTGGACAGGGCACGCACAGATACGCAGTATTTT
TRBJ1-1	-	-	16	TRBV28	CASGKPAVTANTEAFF	TGTGCCAGCGGTAAACCCGCAGTGACAGCGAACACTGAAGCTTTCTTT
TRBJ2-5	TRBD2	-	16	TRBV5-1	CASSGSSGRAWETQYF	TGCGCCAGCAGCGGAAGTAGCGGGAGGGCTTGGGAGACCCAGTACTTC
TRBJ2-3	TRBD1	-	17	TRBV19	CASTDRKLPVSTDTQYF	TGTGCCAGTACGGACAGGAAACTACCGGTGAGCACAGATACGCAGTATTTT